This TCR beta chain was obtained from a study of blood T cell repertoires in COVID-19. Turning to the study itself: The study drew acute and convalescent COVID-19 samples from the United States, Italy and Spain. PBMCs, B-cell-depleted T cells, or T cells were the source of the cDNA or gDNA that made up the material.

In the authors' methods: Amplification with reference gene primers provided the estimates of nucleated cell counts. TCRdb's copy holds only in-frame clones and misses some; the assay was immunoSEQ multiplex PCR. D and trimming were read from the DNA, whereas the V and J calls and clone size are those reported in that table. The repertoire holds 75,000 to 95,000 clones, with 85% as singletons. Germline V gives CDR1 SNHLY, CDR2 FYNNEI. There are 15 residues in the CDR3. Trimming shortened V by 7 bases and J by 4 bases, and 19 bases separated the two germline ends. The V gene is TRBV2, the J gene TRBJ1-2, with D possibly being TRBD1 (6 bases). Sequenced: peripheral blood. This TCR was recovered from a man aged 50 or older with acute or convalescent COVID-19. CDR3 DNA sequence: TGTGCCAGCACCTCTAGTCCAGGGGATTCCTATGGCTACACCTTC. As protein: CASTSSPGDSYGYTF.